This section outlines one TCR beta chain sequence together with its context. The antigen is unknown. Sequencing was performed with immunoSEQ multiplex PCR; in TCRdb, only in-frame clones are kept and a portion is missing. This table holds around 80,000 clones, around four fifths found once. This sample stems from a study of OX40 agonist ivuxolimab in advanced cancers. Overall study: Over 30% of patients had received prior checkpoint inhibitor therapy.

Study outcomes and limitations: CD8+ T cells showed, on average, more clonal expansion than CD4+ cells.

Germline V gene sequence: CDR1 LNHDA, CDR2 SQIVND (reference sequence). V lost 5 bases and J lost 8; bases outside the gene matches: 9. The CDR3 has 15 amino acids. This chain joins TRBV19 and TRBJ2-1; 10 bases fit TRBD2. The material was CD4+ or CD8+ T cells sorted from blood, obtained in a trial of the OX40 agonist ivuxolimab. The source of this sequence is an adult with an advanced solid tumor such as melanoma, head and neck, liver or kidney cancer. CDR3 sequence (DNA): TGTGCCAGTAGTGCTGACGCAGCGGGAGGGTATGAGCAGTTCTTC. Translation gives CASSADAAGGYEQFF.